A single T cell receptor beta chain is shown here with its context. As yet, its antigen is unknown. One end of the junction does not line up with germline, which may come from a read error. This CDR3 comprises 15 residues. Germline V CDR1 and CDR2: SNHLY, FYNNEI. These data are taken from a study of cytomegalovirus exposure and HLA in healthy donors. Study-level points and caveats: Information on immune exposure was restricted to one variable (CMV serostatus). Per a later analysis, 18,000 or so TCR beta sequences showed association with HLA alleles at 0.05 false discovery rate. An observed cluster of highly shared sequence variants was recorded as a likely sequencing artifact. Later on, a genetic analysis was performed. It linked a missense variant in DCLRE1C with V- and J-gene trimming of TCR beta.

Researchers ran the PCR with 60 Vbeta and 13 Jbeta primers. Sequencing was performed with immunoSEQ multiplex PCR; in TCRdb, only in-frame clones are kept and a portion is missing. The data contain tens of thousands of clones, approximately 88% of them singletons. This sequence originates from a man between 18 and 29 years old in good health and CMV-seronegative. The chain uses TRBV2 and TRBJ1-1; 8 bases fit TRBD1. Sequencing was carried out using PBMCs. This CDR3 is CASSPRPGTGSEAFF. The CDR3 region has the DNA TGTGCCAGCAGTCCTCGTCCCGGGACAGGTTCTGAGGCTTTCTTT.